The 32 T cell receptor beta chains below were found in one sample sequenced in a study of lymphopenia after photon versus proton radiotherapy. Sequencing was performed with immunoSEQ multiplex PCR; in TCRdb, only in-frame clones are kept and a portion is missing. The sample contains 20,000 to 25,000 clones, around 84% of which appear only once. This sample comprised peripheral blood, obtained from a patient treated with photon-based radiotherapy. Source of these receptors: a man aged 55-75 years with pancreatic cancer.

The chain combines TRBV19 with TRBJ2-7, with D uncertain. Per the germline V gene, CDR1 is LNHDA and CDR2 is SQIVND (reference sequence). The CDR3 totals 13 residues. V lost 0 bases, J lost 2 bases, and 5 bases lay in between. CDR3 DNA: TGTGCCAGTAGTATAGATGGGACCTACGAGCAGTACTTC. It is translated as CASSIDGTYEQYF.

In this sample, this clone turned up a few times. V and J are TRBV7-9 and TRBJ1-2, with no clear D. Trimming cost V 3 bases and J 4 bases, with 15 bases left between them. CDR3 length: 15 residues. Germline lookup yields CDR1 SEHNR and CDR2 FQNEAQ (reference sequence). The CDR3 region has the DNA TGTGCCAGCAGCTTGGATCGGATCCCCTCCTATGGCTACACCTTC. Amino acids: CASSLDRIPSYGYTF.

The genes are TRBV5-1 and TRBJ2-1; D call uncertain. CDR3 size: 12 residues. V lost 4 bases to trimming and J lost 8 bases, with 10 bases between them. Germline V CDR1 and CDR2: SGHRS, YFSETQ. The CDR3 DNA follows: TGCGCCAGCAGCGCCCTTTTCGATGAGCAGTTCTTC. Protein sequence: CASSALFDEQFF.

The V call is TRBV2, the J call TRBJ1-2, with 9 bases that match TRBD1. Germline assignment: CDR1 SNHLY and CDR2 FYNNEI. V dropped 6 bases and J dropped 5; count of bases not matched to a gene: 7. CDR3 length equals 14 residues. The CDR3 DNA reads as TGTGCCAGCAGCCGGGACAGGGTCGGATATGGCTACACCTTC. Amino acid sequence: CASSRDRVGYGYTF.

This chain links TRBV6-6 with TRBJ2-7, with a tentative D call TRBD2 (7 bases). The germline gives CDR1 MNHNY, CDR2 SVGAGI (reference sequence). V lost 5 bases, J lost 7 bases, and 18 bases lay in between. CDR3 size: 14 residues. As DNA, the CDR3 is TGTGCCAGCAGTGCTAGGGGGGGGGCCGAGGAGCAGTACTTC. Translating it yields CASSARGGAEEQYF.

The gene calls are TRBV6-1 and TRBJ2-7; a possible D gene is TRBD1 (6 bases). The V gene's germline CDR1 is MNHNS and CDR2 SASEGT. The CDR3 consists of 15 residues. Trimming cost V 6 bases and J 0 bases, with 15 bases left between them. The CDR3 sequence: CASRLNREHSYEQYF. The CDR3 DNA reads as TGTGCCAGCAGACTCAACAGGGAACACTCCTACGAGCAGTACTTC.

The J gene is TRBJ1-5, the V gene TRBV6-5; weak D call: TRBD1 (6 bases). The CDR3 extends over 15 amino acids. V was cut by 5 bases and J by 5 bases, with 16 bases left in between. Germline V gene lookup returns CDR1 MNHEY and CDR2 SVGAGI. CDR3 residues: CASSQRVGAHQPQHF. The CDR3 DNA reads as TGTGCCAGCAGTCAGCGAGTGGGGGCTCATCAGCCCCAGCATTTT.

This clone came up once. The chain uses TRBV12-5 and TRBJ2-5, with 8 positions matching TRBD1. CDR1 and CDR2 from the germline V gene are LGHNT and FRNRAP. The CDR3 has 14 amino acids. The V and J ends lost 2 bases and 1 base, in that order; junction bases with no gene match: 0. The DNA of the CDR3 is TGTGCTAGTGGTTTGACAGGGGGCCAAGAGACCCAGTACTTC. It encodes CASGLTGGQETQYF.

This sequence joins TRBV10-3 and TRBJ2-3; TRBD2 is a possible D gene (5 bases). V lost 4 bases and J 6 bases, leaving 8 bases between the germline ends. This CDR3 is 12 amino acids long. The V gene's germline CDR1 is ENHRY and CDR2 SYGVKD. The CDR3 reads CAISADFDTQYF. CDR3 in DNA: TGTGCCATCAGTGCGGACTTCGATACGCAGTATTTT.

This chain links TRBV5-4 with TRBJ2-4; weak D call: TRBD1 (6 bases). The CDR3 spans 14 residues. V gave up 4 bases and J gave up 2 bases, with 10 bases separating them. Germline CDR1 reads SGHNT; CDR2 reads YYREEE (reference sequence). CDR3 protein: CASSATGTKNIQYF. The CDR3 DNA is TGTGCCAGCAGCGCGACAGGTACCAAAAACATTCAGTACTTC.

The CDR3 bases are TGCAGCGTTAAGGACAGGGGCAAGTACAATGAGCAGTTCTTC. As protein: CSVKDRGKYNEQFF. The gene calls are TRBV29-1 and TRBJ2-1; 9 nucleotides match TRBD1. V shed 5 bases and J 4 bases; nucleotides not matched to a gene: 6. The CDR3 covers 14 residues. CDR1 and CDR2 (germline): SQVTM, ANQGSEA.

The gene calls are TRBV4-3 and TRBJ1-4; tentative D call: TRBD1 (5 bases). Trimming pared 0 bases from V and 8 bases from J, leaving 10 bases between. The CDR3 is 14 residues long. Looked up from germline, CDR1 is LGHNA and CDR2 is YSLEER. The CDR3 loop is CASSQEGVGEKLFF. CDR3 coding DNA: TGCGCCAGCAGCCAAGAAGGGGTTGGAGAAAAACTGTTTTTT.

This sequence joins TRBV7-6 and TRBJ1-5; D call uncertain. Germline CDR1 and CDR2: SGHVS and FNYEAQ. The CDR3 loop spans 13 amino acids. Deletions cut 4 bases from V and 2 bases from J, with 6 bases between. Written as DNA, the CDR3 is TGTGCCAGCAGCTCGTTTGGCAATCAGCCCCAGCATTTT. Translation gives CASSSFGNQPQHF.

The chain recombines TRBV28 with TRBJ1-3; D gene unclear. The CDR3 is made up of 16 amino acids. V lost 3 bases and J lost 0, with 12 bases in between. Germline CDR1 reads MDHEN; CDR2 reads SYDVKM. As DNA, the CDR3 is TGTGCCAGCAGTTTTGTCGCGGCGAGCTCTGGAAACACCATATATTTT. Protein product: CASSFVAASSGNTIYF.

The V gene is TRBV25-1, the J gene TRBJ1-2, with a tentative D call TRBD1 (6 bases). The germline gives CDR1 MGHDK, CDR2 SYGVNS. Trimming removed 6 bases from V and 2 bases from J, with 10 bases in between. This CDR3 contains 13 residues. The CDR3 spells CASRGTGNYGYTF. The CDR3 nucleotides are TGTGCCAGCAGGGGAACAGGGAACTATGGCTACACCTTC.

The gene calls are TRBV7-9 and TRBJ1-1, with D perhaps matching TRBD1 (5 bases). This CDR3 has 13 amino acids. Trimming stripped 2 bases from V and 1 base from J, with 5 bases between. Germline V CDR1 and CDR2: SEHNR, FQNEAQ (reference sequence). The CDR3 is CASSLQGNTEAFF. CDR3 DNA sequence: TGTGCCAGCAGCTTACAGGGGAACACTGAAGCTTTCTTT.

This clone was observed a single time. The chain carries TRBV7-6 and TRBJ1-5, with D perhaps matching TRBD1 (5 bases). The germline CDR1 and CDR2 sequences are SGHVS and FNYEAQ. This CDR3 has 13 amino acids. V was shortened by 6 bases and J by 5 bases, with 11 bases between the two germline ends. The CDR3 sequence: CASSPTRDQPQHF. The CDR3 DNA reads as TGTGCCAGCAGTCCGACCAGGGATCAGCCCCAGCATTTT.

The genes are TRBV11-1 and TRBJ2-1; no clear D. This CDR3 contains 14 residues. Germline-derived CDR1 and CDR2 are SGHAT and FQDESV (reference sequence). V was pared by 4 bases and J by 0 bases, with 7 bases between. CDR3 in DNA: TGTGCCAGCAGCTCCGCCCCCTCCTACAATGAGCAGTTCTTC. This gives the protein CASSSAPSYNEQFF.

The CDR3 reads CASSSGDRGRTDTQYF. As DNA, the CDR3 is TGTGCCAGCAGCTCGGGGGACAGGGGGAGGACAGATACGCAGTATTTT. V usage is TRBV7-2 and J usage is TRBJ2-3, with 11 bases fitting TRBD1. V was clipped by 4 bases and J by 3 bases; unmatched bases: 6. Germline CDR1 SGHTA, CDR2 FQGNSA. The CDR3 totals 16 residues.

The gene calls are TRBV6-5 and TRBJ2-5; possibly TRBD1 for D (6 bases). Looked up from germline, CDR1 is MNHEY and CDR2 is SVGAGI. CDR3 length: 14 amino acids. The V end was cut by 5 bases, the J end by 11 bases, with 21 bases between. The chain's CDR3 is CASSIQGPYGEQYF. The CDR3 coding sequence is TGTGCCAGCAGTATACAGGGCCCCTACGGGGAGCAGTACTTC.

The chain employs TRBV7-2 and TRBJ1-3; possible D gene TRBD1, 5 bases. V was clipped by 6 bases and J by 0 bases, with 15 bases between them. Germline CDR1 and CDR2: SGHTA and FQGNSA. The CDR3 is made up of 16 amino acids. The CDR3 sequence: CASSHKTGYSGNTIYF. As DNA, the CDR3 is TGTGCCAGCAGTCACAAAACAGGTTACTCTGGAAACACCATATATTTT.

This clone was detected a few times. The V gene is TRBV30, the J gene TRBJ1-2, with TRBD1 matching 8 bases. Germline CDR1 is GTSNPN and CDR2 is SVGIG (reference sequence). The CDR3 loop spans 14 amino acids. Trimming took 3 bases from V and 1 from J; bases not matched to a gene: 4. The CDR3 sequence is CAWSGDRRNYGYTF. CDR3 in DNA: TGTGCCTGGAGCGGGGACAGGCGTAACTATGGCTACACCTTC.

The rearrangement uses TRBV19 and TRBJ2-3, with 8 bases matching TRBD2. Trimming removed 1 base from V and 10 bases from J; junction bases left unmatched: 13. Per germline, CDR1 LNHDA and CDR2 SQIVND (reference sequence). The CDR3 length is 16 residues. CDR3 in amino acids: CASSIAGGATQIPQYF. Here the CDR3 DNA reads TGTGCCAGTAGTATAGCCGGGGGGGCGACACAGATTCCGCAGTATTTT.

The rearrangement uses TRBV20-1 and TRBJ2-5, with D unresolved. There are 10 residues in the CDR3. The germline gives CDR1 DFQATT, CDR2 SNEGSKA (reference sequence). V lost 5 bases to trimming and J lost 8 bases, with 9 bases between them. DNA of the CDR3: TGCAGTGCTCCGTGGAATACCCAGTACTTC. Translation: CSAPWNTQYF.

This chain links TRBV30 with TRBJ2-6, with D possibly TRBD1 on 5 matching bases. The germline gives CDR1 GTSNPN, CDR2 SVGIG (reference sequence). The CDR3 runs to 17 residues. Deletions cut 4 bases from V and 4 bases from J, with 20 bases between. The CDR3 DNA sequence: TGTGCCTGGAACGTTTGGCTAGGGGTATCAGGGGCCAACGTCCTGACTTTC. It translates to CAWNVWLGVSGANVLTF. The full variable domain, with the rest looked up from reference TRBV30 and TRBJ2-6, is SQTIHQWPATLVQPVGSPLSLECTVEGTSNPNLYWYRQAAGRGLQLLFYSVGIGQISSEVPQNLSASRPQDRQFILSSKKLLLSDSGFYLCAWNVWLGVSGANVLTFGAGSRLTVL.

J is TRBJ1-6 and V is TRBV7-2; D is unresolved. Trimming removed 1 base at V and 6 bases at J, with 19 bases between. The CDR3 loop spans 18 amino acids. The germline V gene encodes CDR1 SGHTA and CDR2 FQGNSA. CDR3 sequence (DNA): TGTGCCAGCAGCTTAGTGCCCGCCGGGCAGGTGATTAATTCACCCCTCCACTTT. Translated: CASSLVPAGQVINSPLHF.

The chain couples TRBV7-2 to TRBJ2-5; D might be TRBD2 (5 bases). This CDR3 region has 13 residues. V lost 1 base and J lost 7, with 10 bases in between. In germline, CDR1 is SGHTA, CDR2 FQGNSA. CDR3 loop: CASSLGQRPTQYF. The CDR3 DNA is TGTGCCAGCAGCTTAGGGCAGCGGCCGACCCAGTACTTC.

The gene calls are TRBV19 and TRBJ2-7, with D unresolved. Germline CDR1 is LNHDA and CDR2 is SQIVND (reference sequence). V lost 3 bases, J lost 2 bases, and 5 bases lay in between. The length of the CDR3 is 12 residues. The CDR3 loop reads CASSMGPYEQYF. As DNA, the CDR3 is TGTGCCAGTAGTATGGGTCCCTACGAGCAGTACTTC.

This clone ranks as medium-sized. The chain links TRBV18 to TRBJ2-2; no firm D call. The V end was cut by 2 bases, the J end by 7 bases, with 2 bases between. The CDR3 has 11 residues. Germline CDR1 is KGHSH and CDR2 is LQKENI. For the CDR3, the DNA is TGTGCCAGCTCACCAGACGGGGAGCTGTTTTTT. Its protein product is CASSPDGELFF.

The CDR3 sequence: CASSLVGQGGGYTF. As DNA, the CDR3 is TGTGCCAGCAGCTTAGTGGGACAGGGAGGCGGCTACACCTTC. The rearrangement links TRBV7-9 to TRBJ1-2; 9 nucleotides match TRBD1. V was clipped by 1 base and J by 8 bases; unmatched bases: 5. Germline V gene data show CDR1 as SEHNR and CDR2 as FQNEAQ (reference sequence). This CDR3 is 14 amino acids long.

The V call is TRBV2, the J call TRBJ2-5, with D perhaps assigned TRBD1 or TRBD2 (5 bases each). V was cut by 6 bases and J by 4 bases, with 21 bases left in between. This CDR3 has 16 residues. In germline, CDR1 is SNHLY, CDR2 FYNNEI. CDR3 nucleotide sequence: TGTGCCAGCAGATCAAGGGACGGTTATCAGGGAGAGACCCAGTACTTC. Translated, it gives CASRSRDGYQGETQYF.

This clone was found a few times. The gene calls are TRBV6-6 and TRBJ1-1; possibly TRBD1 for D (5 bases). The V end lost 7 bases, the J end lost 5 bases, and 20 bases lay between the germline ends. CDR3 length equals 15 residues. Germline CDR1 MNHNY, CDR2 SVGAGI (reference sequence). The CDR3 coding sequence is TGTGCCAGCACTTTCGCCCGGGGGTCCAAGACTGAAGCTTTCTTT. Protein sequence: CASTFARGSKTEAFF.